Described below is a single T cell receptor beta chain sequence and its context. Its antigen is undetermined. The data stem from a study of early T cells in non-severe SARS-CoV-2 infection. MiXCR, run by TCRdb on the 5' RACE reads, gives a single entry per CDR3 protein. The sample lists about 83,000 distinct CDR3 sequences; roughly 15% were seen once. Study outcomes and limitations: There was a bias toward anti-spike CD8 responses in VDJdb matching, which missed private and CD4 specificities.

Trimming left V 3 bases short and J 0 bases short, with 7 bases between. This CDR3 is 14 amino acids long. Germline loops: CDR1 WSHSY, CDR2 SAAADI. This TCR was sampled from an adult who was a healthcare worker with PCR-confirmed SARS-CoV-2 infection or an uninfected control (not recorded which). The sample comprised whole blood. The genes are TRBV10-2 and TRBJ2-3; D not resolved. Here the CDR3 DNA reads TGCGCCAGCAGTGACCCAGCTAGCACAGATACGCAGTATTTT. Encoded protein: CASSDPASTDTQYF.